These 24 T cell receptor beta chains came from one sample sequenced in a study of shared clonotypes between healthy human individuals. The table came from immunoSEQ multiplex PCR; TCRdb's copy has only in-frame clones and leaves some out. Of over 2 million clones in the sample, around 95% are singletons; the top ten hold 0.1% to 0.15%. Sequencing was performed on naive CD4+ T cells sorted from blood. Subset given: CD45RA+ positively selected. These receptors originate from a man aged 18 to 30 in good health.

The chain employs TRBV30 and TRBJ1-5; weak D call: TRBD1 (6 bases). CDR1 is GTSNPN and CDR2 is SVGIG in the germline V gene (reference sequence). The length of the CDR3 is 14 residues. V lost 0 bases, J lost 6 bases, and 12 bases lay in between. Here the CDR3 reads CAWSVGTGSQPQHF. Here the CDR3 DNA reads TGTGCCTGGAGTGTAGGAACAGGGAGTCAGCCCCAGCATTTT.

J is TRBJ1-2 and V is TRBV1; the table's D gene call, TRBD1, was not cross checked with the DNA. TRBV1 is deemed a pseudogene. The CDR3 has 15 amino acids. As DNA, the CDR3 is TGCACCAGCAGCCAAGATAGGCACAGGCTTTATGGCTACACCTTC. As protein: CTSSQDRHRLYGYTF.

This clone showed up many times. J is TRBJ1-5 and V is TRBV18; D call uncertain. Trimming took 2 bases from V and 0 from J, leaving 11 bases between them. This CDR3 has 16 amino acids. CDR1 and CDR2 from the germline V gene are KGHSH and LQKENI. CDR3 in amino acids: CASSPGEAYSNQPQHF. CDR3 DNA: TGTGCCAGCTCACCAGGGGAAGCATATAGCAATCAGCCCCAGCATTTT.

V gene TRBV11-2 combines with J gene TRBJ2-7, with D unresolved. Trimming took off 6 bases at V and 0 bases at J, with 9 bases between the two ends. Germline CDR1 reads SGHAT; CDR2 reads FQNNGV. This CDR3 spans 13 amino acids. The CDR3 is CASRRNSSYEQYF. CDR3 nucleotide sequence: TGTGCCAGCAGGCGTAATAGCTCCTACGAGCAGTACTTC.

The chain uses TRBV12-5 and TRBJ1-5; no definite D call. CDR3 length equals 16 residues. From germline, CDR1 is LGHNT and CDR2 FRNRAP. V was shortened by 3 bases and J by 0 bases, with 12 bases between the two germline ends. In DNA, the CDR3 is TGTGCTAGTGGTTTCCCCAGAAGGTATAGCAATCAGCCCCAGCATTTT. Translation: CASGFPRRYSNQPQHF.

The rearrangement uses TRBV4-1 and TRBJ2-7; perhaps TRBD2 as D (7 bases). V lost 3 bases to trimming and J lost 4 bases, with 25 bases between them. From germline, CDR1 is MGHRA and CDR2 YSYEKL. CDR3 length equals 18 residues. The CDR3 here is CASSQQPTGLGGPYEQYF. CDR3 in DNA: TGCGCCAGCAGCCAGCAACCTACGGGCCTCGGGGGGCCTTACGAGCAGTACTTC.

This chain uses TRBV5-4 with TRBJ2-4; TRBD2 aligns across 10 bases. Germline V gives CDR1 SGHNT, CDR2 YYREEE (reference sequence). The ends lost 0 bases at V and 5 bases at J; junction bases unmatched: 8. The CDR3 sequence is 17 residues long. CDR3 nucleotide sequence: TGTGCCAGCAGCTTGGGGTCAGTAGCGGGAGGAGAAAACATTCAGTACTTC. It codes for CASSLGSVAGGENIQYF.

The CDR3, as DNA: TGTGCCAGCAGTCTTGGGACAGGGGGTTTACACGAGCAGTACTTC. Its translation: CASSLGTGGLHEQYF. This chain connects TRBV28 to TRBJ2-7, with 11 bases fitting TRBD1. CDR3 length: 15 residues. Per germline, CDR1 MDHEN and CDR2 SYDVKM. V gave up 5 bases and J gave up 5 bases; unmatched junction bases: 8.

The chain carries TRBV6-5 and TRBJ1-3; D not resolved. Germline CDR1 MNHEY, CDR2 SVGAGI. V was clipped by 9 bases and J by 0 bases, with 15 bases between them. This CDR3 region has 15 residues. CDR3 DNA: TGTGCCAGTCGAGTTTCACCATCCTCTGGAAACACCATATATTTT. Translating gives CASRVSPSSGNTIYF.

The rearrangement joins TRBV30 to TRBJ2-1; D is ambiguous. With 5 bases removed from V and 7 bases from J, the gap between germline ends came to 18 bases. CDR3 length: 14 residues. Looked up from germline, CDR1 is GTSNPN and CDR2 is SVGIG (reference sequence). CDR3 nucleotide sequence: TGTGCCTGGGGTAGTGTCTCCTTTACAAATGAGCAGTTCTTC. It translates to CAWGSVSFTNEQFF.

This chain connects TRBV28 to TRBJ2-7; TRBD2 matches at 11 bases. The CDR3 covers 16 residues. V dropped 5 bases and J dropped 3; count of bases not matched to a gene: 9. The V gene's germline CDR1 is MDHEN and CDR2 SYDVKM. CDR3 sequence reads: CASSAGLAGTDYEQYF. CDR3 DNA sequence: TGTGCCAGCAGTGCAGGACTAGCGGGTACCGACTACGAGCAGTACTTC. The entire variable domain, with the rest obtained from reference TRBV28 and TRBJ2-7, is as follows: DVKVTQSSRYLVKRTGEKVFLECVQDMDHENMFWYRQDPGLGLRLIYFSYDVKMKEKGDIPEGYSVSREKKERFSLILESASTNQTSMYLCASSAGLAGTDYEQYFGPGTRLTVT.

CDR3 DNA: TGCGCCAGCAGCTTGGGTCTGGGGGTGAACACTGAAGCTTTCTTT. Its protein is CASSLGLGVNTEAFF. The chain carries TRBV5-1 and TRBJ1-1; D is possibly TRBD1 (5 bases). CDR1 and CDR2 (germline): SGHRS, YFSETQ. The length of the CDR3 is 15 residues. V lost 0 bases and J lost 0, with 9 bases in between.

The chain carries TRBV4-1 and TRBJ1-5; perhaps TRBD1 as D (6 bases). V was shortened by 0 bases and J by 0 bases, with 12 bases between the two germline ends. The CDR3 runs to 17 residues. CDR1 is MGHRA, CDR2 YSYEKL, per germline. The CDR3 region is CASSQDGTLNSNQPQHF. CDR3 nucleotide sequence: TGCGCCAGCAGCCAAGACGGGACACTGAATAGCAATCAGCCCCAGCATTTT.

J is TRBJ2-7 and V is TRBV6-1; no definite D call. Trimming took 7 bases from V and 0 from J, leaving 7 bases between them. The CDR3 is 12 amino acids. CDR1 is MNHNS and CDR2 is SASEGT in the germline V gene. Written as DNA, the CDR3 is TGTGCCAGCAAGTTCACCTCCTACGAGCAGTACTTC. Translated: CASKFTSYEQYF.

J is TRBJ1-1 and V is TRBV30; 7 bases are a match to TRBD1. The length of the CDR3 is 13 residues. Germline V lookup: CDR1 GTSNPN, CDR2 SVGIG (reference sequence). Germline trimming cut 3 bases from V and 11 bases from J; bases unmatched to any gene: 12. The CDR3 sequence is CAWRHSGGRNAFF. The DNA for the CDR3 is TGTGCCTGGAGACATTCAGGGGGGCGGAACGCTTTCTTT.

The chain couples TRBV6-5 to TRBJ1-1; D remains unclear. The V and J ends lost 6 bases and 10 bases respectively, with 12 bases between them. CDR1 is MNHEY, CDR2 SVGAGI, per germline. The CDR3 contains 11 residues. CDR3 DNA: TGTGCCAGCAGGCGTTTAGGAGCAGCTTTCTTT. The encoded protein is CASRRLGAAFF.

CDR3 in amino acids: CASSFQAGKLFF. The CDR3 DNA follows: TGTGCCAGCAGTTTCCAAGCAGGAAAACTGTTTTTT. The genes are TRBV27 and TRBJ1-4; D remains unclear. Looked up from germline, CDR1 is MNHEY and CDR2 is SMNVEV (reference sequence). V was clipped by 3 bases and J by 10 bases, with 9 bases between them. The CDR3 spans 12 residues.

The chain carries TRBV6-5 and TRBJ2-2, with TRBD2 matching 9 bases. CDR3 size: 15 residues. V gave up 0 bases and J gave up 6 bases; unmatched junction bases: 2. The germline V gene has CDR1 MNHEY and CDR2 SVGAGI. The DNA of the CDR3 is TGTGCCAGCAGTTACTCGCGGGGGGGCGCCGGGGAGCTGTTTTTT. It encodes CASSYSRGGAGELFF.

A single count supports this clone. CDR3 sequence: CASSPLGAELSGANVLTF. The CDR3 DNA reads as TGTGCCAGCTCACCACTTGGGGCAGAGCTTTCTGGGGCCAACGTCCTGACTTTC. This chain uses TRBV18 with TRBJ2-6; TRBD1 might be the D (5 bases). The CDR3 is made up of 18 amino acids. CDR1 and CDR2 from the germline V gene are KGHSH and LQKENI. Trimming stripped 1 base from V and 1 base from J, with 14 bases between.

This chain's CDR3 is CASRGGGPDTQYF. CDR3 nucleotides: TGTGCCAGCAGGGGGGGTGGACCAGATACGCAGTATTTT. J is TRBJ2-3 and V is TRBV28; a weak D match, TRBD2 (6 bases). The germline CDR1 and CDR2 sequences are MDHEN and SYDVKM. There are 13 residues in the CDR3. Trimming stripped 6 bases from V and 4 bases from J, with 11 bases between.

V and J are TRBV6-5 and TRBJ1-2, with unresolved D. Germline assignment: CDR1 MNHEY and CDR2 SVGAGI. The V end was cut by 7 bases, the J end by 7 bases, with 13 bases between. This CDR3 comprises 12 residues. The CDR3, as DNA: TGTGCCAGCAACCGGCCCTGGGGTGGCTACACCTTC. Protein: CASNRPWGGYTF.

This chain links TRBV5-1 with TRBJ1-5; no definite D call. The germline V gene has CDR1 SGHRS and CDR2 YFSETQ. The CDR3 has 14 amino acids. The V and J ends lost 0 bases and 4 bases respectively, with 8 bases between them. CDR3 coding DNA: TGCGCCAGCAGCTTGGCCATGGGGAATCAGCCCCAGCATTTT. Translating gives CASSLAMGNQPQHF.

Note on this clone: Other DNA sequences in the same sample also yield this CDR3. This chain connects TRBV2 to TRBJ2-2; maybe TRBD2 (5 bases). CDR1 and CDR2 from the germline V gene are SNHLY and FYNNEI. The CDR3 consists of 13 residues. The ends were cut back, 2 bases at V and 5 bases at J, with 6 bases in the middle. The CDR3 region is CASSESGTGELFF. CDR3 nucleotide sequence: TGTGCCAGCAGTGAATCGGGGACCGGGGAGCTGTTTTTT.

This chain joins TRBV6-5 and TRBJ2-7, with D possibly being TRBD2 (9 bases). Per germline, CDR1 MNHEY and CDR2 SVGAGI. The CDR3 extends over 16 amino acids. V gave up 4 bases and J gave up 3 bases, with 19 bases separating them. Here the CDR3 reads CASSFDRGLALYEQYF. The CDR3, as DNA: TGTGCCAGCAGTTTTGACAGGGGACTAGCCCTCTACGAGCAGTACTTC.